The 2 T cell receptor beta chains presented below share a single source sample, sequenced in a study of CD8+ T cells in alopecia areata. Sequencing relied on a cDNA template that was reverse transcribed from extracted RNA. Generated by immunoSEQ multiplex PCR, the TCRdb table keeps only in-frame clones and is missing some. The data show 150,000 to 250,000 clones, over 45% seen once. Treatment defined: oral pan-JAK inhibitor, 5-10 mg twice daily. Here the sequenced sample was CD4+ T cells sorted from blood, taken at week 24, from a patient treated with tofacitinib. These receptor sequences come from a human donor with alopecia areata.

On this clone: Other DNA sequences in the same sample also yield this CDR3. The rearrangement uses TRBV4-3 and TRBJ1-1; unclear D gene. CDR1 and CDR2 from the germline V gene are LGHNA and YSLEER. Trimming cost V 0 bases and J 1 base, with 6 bases left between them. The CDR3 sequence is 14 residues long. Here the CDR3 DNA reads TGCGCCAGCAGCCAAGACCCAGGGAACACTGAAGCTTTCTTT. Its protein is CASSQDPGNTEAFF.

V usage is TRBV5-1 and J usage is TRBJ2-7; 8 positions match TRBD1. Unmatched junction bases numbered 3, after V lost 4 bases and J lost 3 bases. The CDR3 has 13 residues. Germline CDR1 reads SGHRS; CDR2 reads YFSETQ. CDR3 in amino acids: CASSIGTGYEQYF. CDR3 nucleotide sequence: TGCGCCAGCAGCATCGGGACAGGCTACGAGCAGTACTTC.